A single sample gave rise to the 29 T cell receptor beta chains below, sequenced in a study of blood T cell repertoires in COVID-19. The repertoire was sequenced with immunoSEQ multiplex PCR; TCRdb's copy has only in-frame clones and lacks some. This sample has approximately 56,000 clones; 80% to 85% occur once, and the top ten carry 10% to 15%. Sequencing was performed on peripheral blood. The receptors shown here come from a woman older than 75 with acute or convalescent COVID-19.

The genes are TRBV29-1 and TRBJ2-5, with D unclear. CDR3 length: 14 residues. The V end lost 2 bases, the J end lost 2 bases, and 12 bases lay between the germline ends. CDR1 and CDR2 from the germline V gene are SQVTM and ANQGSEA. The CDR3 bases are TGCAGCGTTGAATTCAGCGATAGTCAAGAGACCCAGTACTTC. Translation gives CSVEFSDSQETQYF.

The genes are TRBV29-1 and TRBJ1-2, with D unclear. Trimming shortened V by 2 bases and J by 4 bases, and 11 bases separated the two germline ends. The CDR3 is made up of 13 amino acids. Germline values: CDR1 SQVTM, CDR2 ANQGSEA. This chain's CDR3 is CSVESGRPYGYTF. As DNA, the CDR3 is TGCAGCGTTGAAAGTGGCAGGCCCTATGGCTACACCTTC.

V gene TRBV14 combines with J gene TRBJ2-7, with D possibly TRBD2 on 6 matching bases. The CDR3 is 17 amino acids. Trimming pared 6 bases from V and 4 bases from J, leaving 25 bases between. The germline V gene has CDR1 SGHDN and CDR2 FVKESK. The DNA for the CDR3 is TGTGCCAGCAGATCGGGGGTTAAGTTCAGGCTAGGGTACGAGCAGTACTTC. Protein: CASRSGVKFRLGYEQYF.

The rearrangement uses TRBV30 and TRBJ2-1; maybe TRBD2 (7 bases). In germline, CDR1 is GTSNPN, CDR2 SVGIG (reference sequence). V gave up 0 bases and J gave up 9 bases, with 15 bases separating them. The CDR3 contains 14 residues. The CDR3, as DNA: TGTGCCTGGAGTGTACGGGCGGGGGCAGTTGAGCAGTTCTTC. The encoded protein is CAWSVRAGAVEQFF.

The chain links TRBV3-1 (or the pseudogene TRBV3-2) to TRBJ1-1; D gene unclear. V lost 1 base and J lost 7, with 10 bases in between. Germline values: CDR1 LGHDT, CDR2 YNNKEL (reference sequence). The CDR3 length is 13 residues. CDR3 sequence (DNA): TGTGCCAGCAGCCAAGGCCCCTTTAGTGAAGCTTTCTTT. It is translated as CASSQGPFSEAFF.

V is TRBV5-1 and J is TRBJ2-1; 9 nucleotides align to TRBD1. This CDR3 comprises 15 residues. The germline V gene has CDR1 SGHRS and CDR2 YFSETQ. V gave up 4 bases and J gave up 4 bases; unmatched junction bases: 6. This chain's CDR3 is CASSLGQGIYNEQFF. The CDR3, as DNA: TGCGCCAGCAGCCTAGGACAGGGGATTTACAATGAGCAGTTCTTC.

The J gene is TRBJ1-1, the V gene TRBV30; D not resolved. The CDR3 runs to 13 residues. CDR1 and CDR2 (germline): GTSNPN, SVGIG (reference sequence). Trimming took 0 bases from V and 0 from J, leaving 5 bases between them. The DNA of the CDR3 is TGTGCCTGGAGTGTATCTGTGAACACTGAAGCTTTCTTT. It is translated as CAWSVSVNTEAFF.

Only one count was recorded for this clone. CDR3 bases: TGTGCCAGCAGCTTCTCTGGTGTTCAGTCCGAGCAGTACTTC. Its protein is CASSFSGVQSEQYF. V is TRBV11-3 and J is TRBJ2-7, with D uncertain. This CDR3 has 14 residues. Germline CDR1 and CDR2: SGHNT and YENEEA. Trimming took off 3 bases at V and 6 bases at J, with 15 bases between the two ends.

The chain uses TRBV6-5 and TRBJ2-1, with 9 bases fitting TRBD1. The CDR3 has 13 amino acids. The V and J ends lost 6 bases and 7 bases, in that order; junction bases with no gene match: 4. Germline V gene sequence: CDR1 MNHEY, CDR2 SVGAGI. CDR3 bases: TGTGCCAGCAGAGGGACAGGGAGTAATGAGCAGTTCTTC. Residues: CASRGTGSNEQFF.

The chain recombines TRBV4-2 with TRBJ2-3; D might be TRBD2 (6 bases). V was clipped by 4 bases and J by 2 bases, with 13 bases between them. This CDR3 comprises 15 residues. The germline gives CDR1 LGHNA, CDR2 YNFKEQ. The CDR3 here is CASSLLAADTDTQYF. The DNA of the CDR3 is TGTGCCAGCAGCCTATTAGCGGCGGACACAGATACGCAGTATTTT.

The gene calls are TRBV7-8 and TRBJ1-1, with TRBD1 as a possible D gene (5 bases). V lost 10 bases and J 1 base, leaving 13 bases between the germline ends. CDR1 SGHVS and CDR2 FQNEAQ come from the germline V gene. This CDR3 has 13 amino acids. CDR3 sequence: CATGGTPNTEAFF. The CDR3 DNA reads TGTGCCACCGGGGGTACCCCGAACACTGAAGCTTTCTTT. Filled out from reference TRBV7-8 and TRBJ1-1, the complete variable domain reads GAGVSQSPRYKVAKRGQDVALRCDPISGHVSLFWYQQALGQGPEFLTYFQNEAQLDKSGLPSDRFFAERPEGSVSTLKIQRTQQEDSAVYLCATGGTPNTEAFFGQGTRLTVV.

This chain joins TRBV7-6 and TRBJ2-7; a possible D gene is TRBD1 (6 bases). V lost 1 base to trimming and J lost 6 bases, with 10 bases between them. The CDR3 is made up of 13 amino acids. Germline-derived CDR1 and CDR2 are SGHVS and FNYEAQ. The CDR3 region is CASSLERGIEQYF. CDR3 coding DNA: TGTGCCAGCAGCTTAGAAAGGGGGATCGAGCAGTACTTC.

The V and J genes are TRBV7-6 and TRBJ1-3, with D possibly TRBD1 on 5 matching bases. The CDR3 totals 14 residues. The V gene's germline CDR1 is SGHVS and CDR2 FNYEAQ. V was shortened by 4 bases and J by 6 bases, with 13 bases between the two germline ends. The CDR3 coding sequence is TGTGCCAGCAGCTCTGATACAGGTGCAAACACCATATATTTT. Residues: CASSSDTGANTIYF.

As DNA, the CDR3 is TGTGCCAGCAGCGGACCGGGACAAAAAGTTAACTATGGCTACACCTTC. Its protein is CASSGPGQKVNYGYTF. The chain combines TRBV3-1 (or the pseudogene TRBV3-2) with TRBJ1-2; a possible D gene is TRBD1 (6 bases). V dropped 5 bases and J dropped 1 base, with 17 bases sitting between them. Germline lookup yields CDR1 LGHDT and CDR2 YNNKEL (reference sequence). CDR3 length: 16 amino acids.

This clone has just a few counts. The chain combines TRBV5-8 with TRBJ1-5; D unresolved. This CDR3 contains 17 residues. The germline gives CDR1 SGHTS, CDR2 YDEGEE. V was pared by 2 bases and J by 2 bases, with 17 bases between. DNA for the CDR3: TGTGCCAGCAGCTTTTCCAACGCGGCGACTGGCAATCAGCCCCAGCATTTT. This codes for CASSFSNAATGNQPQHF.

The V and J genes are TRBV11-3 and TRBJ1-2; 9 nucleotides line up with TRBD1. The germline V gene encodes CDR1 SGHNT and CDR2 YENEEA. The CDR3 runs to 13 residues. With 5 bases clipped from V and 6 bases from J, the junction kept 4 bases outside the gene matches. CDR3 sequence: CASSQGDRDGYTF. The CDR3 DNA sequence: TGTGCCAGCAGCCAGGGGGACAGGGATGGCTACACCTTC.

The chain joins TRBV5-5 to TRBJ2-5; TRBD1 matches at 9 bases. The CDR3 loop spans 14 amino acids. The germline V gene encodes CDR1 SGHKS and CDR2 YYEKEE (reference sequence). Germline trimming cut 4 bases from V and 7 bases from J; bases unmatched to any gene: 8. The CDR3 DNA follows: TGTGCCAGCAGCGACACACAGGGGGCTGCGACCCAGTACTTC. Translation gives CASSDTQGAATQYF.

The genes are TRBV6-5 and TRBJ1-2; TRBD1 matches at 8 bases. Trimming removed 7 bases from V and 6 bases from J; junction bases left unmatched: 7. The CDR3 is made up of 13 amino acids. Germline CDR1 reads MNHEY; CDR2 reads SVGAGI. DNA of the CDR3: TGTGCCAGCACCAGGACAGGGTTAAATGGCTACACCTTC. Encoded protein: CASTRTGLNGYTF.

The chain joins TRBV3-1 (or the pseudogene TRBV3-2) to TRBJ2-5; D uncertain. V was clipped by 8 bases and J by 8 bases, with 15 bases between them. CDR1 is LGHDT and CDR2 is YNNKEL in the germline V gene (reference sequence). The CDR3 is 12 amino acids. This CDR3 is CASGPPAYTQYF. In nucleotides, the CDR3 is TGTGCCAGCGGCCCACCTGCCTACACCCAGTACTTC.

J is TRBJ1-1 and V is TRBV19; 7 bases are shared with TRBD1. The CDR3 runs 15 residues. Germline trimming cut 7 bases from V and 8 bases from J; bases unmatched to any gene: 16. In germline, CDR1 is LNHDA, CDR2 SQIVND (reference sequence). The CDR3 nucleotides read TGTGCCAGTACTCTCAGCGAGGGGGCGTCGACCGAAGCTTTCTTT. Its protein product is CASTLSEGASTEAFF.

V gene TRBV2 combines with J gene TRBJ1-6; D possibly corresponds to TRBD1 (6 bases). Germline CDR1 reads SNHLY; CDR2 reads FYNNEI. Trimming left V 7 bases short and J 4 bases short, with 17 bases between. This CDR3 region has 16 residues. The CDR3 DNA reads TGTGCCAGCACGTCCGAGGGGGGGCAATATAATTCACCCCTCCACTTT. Translation gives CASTSEGGQYNSPLHF.

The chain joins TRBV6-5 to TRBJ1-2; 7 bases match TRBD1. The CDR3 runs to 13 residues. V dropped 6 bases and J dropped 6; count of bases not matched to a gene: 7. Germline V lookup: CDR1 MNHEY, CDR2 SVGAGI. CDR3 loop: CASRRQGSDGYTF. The CDR3 region has the DNA TGTGCCAGCAGAAGACAGGGTAGTGATGGCTACACCTTC.

About this clone itself: The junction departs from germline at one end; a sequencing error may be responsible. Other DNA sequences of this sample code for an identical CDR3. This chain links TRBV11-2 with TRBJ2-7, with TRBD2 as a possible D gene (5 bases). CDR1 and CDR2 from the germline V gene are SGHAT and FQNNGV. This CDR3 contains 13 residues. CDR3 in DNA: TGTGCTAGCAGCTTAGATATGAGGGACGAGCAGTACTTC. It encodes CASSLDMRDEQYF.

The chain couples TRBV7-2 to TRBJ2-3; TRBD2 matches at 8 bases. CDR1 is SGHTA, CDR2 FQGNSA, per germline. The CDR3 extends over 16 amino acids. Trimming cost V 1 base and J 6 bases; bases outside gene matches: 9. In DNA form, the CDR3 reads TGTGCCAGCAGCTTAGTCTCTGCGGGGGGTAGGGATACGCAGTATTTT. Its protein product is CASSLVSAGGRDTQYF.

This clone is a singleton in its sample. The CDR3 DNA follows: TGTGCCATCAGTGCCGGGACAGGGGAAGATACGCAGTATTTT. Protein product: CAISAGTGEDTQYF. The gene calls are TRBV10-3 and TRBJ2-3; the match to TRBD1 covers 10 bases. Germline CDR1 and CDR2: ENHRY and SYGVKD. CDR3 size: 14 residues. V trimming: 4 bases; J trimming: 5 bases; junction bases outside the gene matches: 3.

The chain is built from TRBV27 and TRBJ1-5; possible D gene TRBD1, 6 bases. The CDR3 consists of 13 residues. Germline values: CDR1 MNHEY, CDR2 SMNVEV (reference sequence). Trimming left V 4 bases short and J 6 bases short, with 10 bases between. This CDR3 is CASSWGGGQPQHF. CDR3 sequence (DNA): TGTGCCAGCAGTTGGGGAGGGGGTCAGCCCCAGCATTTT.

The chain carries TRBV10-3 and TRBJ2-2; TRBD2 agrees at 13 bases. The CDR3 consists of 16 residues. Germline loops: CDR1 ENHRY, CDR2 SYGVKD. Losses at the gene ends were 6 bases for V and 7 bases for J; bases not matched to a gene: 8. In DNA, the CDR3 is TGTGCCATCAGCGGACTAGCGGGGGACCGGGGCGGGGAGCTGTTTTTT. Translated: CAISGLAGDRGGELFF.

The chain's CDR3 is CASSLDRGGYEQYF. For the CDR3, the DNA is TGTGCCAGCAGCTTAGACAGGGGTGGTTACGAGCAGTACTTC. V gene TRBV7-2 combines with J gene TRBJ2-7; 7 positions agree with TRBD1. Germline V CDR1 and CDR2: SGHTA, FQGNSA. The CDR3 contains 14 residues. V lost 1 base to trimming and J lost 4 bases; unmatched junction nucleotides: 4. Full variable domain (rest looked up from reference TRBV7-2 and TRBJ2-7): GAGVSQSPSNKVTEKGKDVELRCDPISGHTALYWYRQSLGQGLEFLIYFQGNSAPDKSGLPSDRFSAERTGGSVSTLTIQRTQQEDSAVYLCASSLDRGGYEQYFGPGTRLTVT.

The chain uses TRBV29-1 and TRBJ2-3; 7 bases line up with TRBD1. Looked up from germline, CDR1 is SQVTM and CDR2 is ANQGSEA. The junction had 12 bases not matched to a gene; V was cut back by 7 bases and J by 5 bases. The CDR3 extends over 14 amino acids. CDR3 sequence (DNA): TGCAGCGCCTCCGGGACAGCATTGTTAGATACGCAGTATTTT. Residues: CSASGTALLDTQYF.